These T cell receptor beta chains were read from a single sample in a study of T cells in Graves' hyperthyroidism and ophthalmopathy. MiXCR, applied by TCRdb to the multiplex PCR reads, yields one record per CDR3 protein. In the table there are under 500,000 distinct CDR3 sequences, more than 12% of which are singletons. Input material: blood. Receptor source: a man aged 50-59 years with Graves' ophthalmopathy. The CDR3 runs from the conserved cysteine through the conserved F or W. A D gene is named only where the DNA matches it firmly. Part of the rows lack a size; the others show once, few, many or a class for expanded clones.

TRBJ2-5 | TRBD1 | TRBV12-3/TRBV12-4 | - | CASSRSGTAQETQYF | TGTGCCAGCAGCCGATCCGGGACAGCCCAAGAGACCCAGTACTTC
TRBJ2-1 | TRBD1 | TRBV5-1 | many | CASSAGQGSDEQFF | TGCGCCAGCAGCGCGGGACAGGGTTCCGATGAGCAGTTCTTC
TRBJ1-3 | - | TRBV29-1 | - | CSVADSGNTIYF | TGCAGCGTTGCAGACTCTGGAAACACCATATATTTT
TRBJ2-1 | - | TRBV12-3/TRBV12-4 | few | CASNGQSRYNEQFF | TGTGCCAGCAATGGACAGAGTAGGTACAATGAGCAGTTCTTC
TRBJ2-4 | TRBD2 | TRBV20-1 | many | CSARGGSGGIQYF | TGCAGTGCTAGAGGGGGTAGCGGGGGCATTCAGTACTTC
TRBJ2-1 | TRBD2 | TRBV3-1 | many | CASSQEPGGIYNEQFF | TGTGCCAGCAGCCAAGAACCGGGGGGGATCTACAATGAGCAGTTCTTC
TRBJ2-7 | TRBD2 | TRBV11-3 | many | CASSSHLPGLAEQYF | TGTGCCAGCAGCTCACATCTACCGGGACTAGCGGAGCAGTACTTC
TRBJ2-7 | TRBD1 | TRBV5-1 | many | CASSNRGENEQYF | TGCGCCAGCAGTAACAGGGGTGAGAACGAGCAGTACTTC
TRBJ2-5 | TRBD1 | TRBV5-8 | few | CASSFAYNRGKQETQYF | TGTGCCAGCAGCTTCGCCTATAACAGGGGAAAGCAAGAGACCCAGTACTTC
TRBJ1-1 | - | TRBV5-1 | many | CASSPIPGNTEAFF | TGCGCCAGCAGCCCGATCCCGGGGAACACTGAAGCTTTCTTT
TRBJ2-7 | TRBD1 | TRBV27 | many | CASSFGTGGAGEQYF | TGTGCCAGCAGTTTCGGCACAGGGGGCGCGGGCGAGCAGTACTTC
TRBJ2-2 | TRBD1 | TRBV5-1 | - | CASSPTGQGGTGGLFF | TGCGCCAGCAGCCCGACCGGACAGGGGGGGACCGGGGGGCTGTTTTTT
TRBJ1-2 | - | TRBV9 | - | CASSATGRGFHYGYTF | TGTGCCAGCAGCGCAACAGGCAGGGGATTTCACTATGGCTACACCTTC
TRBJ2-4 | TRBD1 | TRBV3-1 | many | CASSLWDRRAKNIQYF | TGTGCCAGCAGCCTATGGGACAGAAGAGCCAAAAACATTCAGTACTTC
TRBJ2-1 | TRBD2 | TRBV19 | - | CASSLGTRSNEQFF | TGTGCCAGTAGTTTGGGGACTAGATCCAATGAGCAGTTCTTC
TRBJ2-4 | TRBD2 | TRBV5-5 | - | CASTCRTSGAKNIQYF | TGTGCCAGCACCTGCCGAACTAGCGGAGCCAAAAACATTCAGTACTTC
TRBJ2-2 | - | TRBV7-8 | few | CASSHGDMETGELFF | TGTGCCAGCAGCCACGGCGATATGGAGACCGGGGAGCTGTTTTTT
TRBJ2-7 | - | TRBV25-1 | few | CASSDVAGAEQYF | TGTGCCAGCAGTGATGTGGCAGGGGCCGAGCAGTACTTC
TRBJ2-5 | - | TRBV12-3/TRBV12-4 | many | CASSFNQGRETQYF | TGTGCCAGCAGTTTTAACCAGGGGCGGGAGACCCAGTACTTC
TRBJ2-1 | - | TRBV11-2 | many | CASSLALAAYNEQFF | TGTGCCAGCAGCTTAGCCTTGGCGGCCTACAATGAGCAGTTCTTC
TRBJ2-5 | TRBD2 | TRBV19 | few | CASSIGLAGGEQETQYF | TGTGCCAGTAGTATAGGACTAGCGGGAGGGGAACAAGAGACCCAGTACTTC
TRBJ2-3 | TRBD2 | TRBV2 | - | CDSSESPPRNSGRDTQYF | TGTGACAGCAGTGAAAGTCCCCCGAGGAATAGCGGGAGGGATACGCAGTATTTT
TRBJ1-1 | - | TRBV2 | - | CASSEQGTPNTEAFF | TGTGCCAGCAGTGAACAGGGGACCCCGAACACTGAAGCTTTCTTT
TRBJ1-4 | TRBD1 | TRBV20-1 | - | CSAIGTGDEKLFF | TGCAGTGCTATCGGGACAGGGGACGAAAAACTGTTTTTT
TRBJ2-7 | - | TRBV20-1 | - | CSAPAGRGDYEQYF | TGCAGTGCTCCTGCGGGCAGGGGAGACTACGAGCAGTACTTC
TRBJ1-1 | TRBD1 | TRBV7-9 | - | CASSPPGTGGRTEAFF | TGTGCCAGCAGCCCCCCAGGGACAGGGGGCCGTACTGAAGCTTTCTTT
TRBJ1-1 | - | TRBV2 | - | CASSEGRLTEAFF | TGTGCCAGCAGTGAAGGCAGGCTAACTGAAGCTTTCTTT
TRBJ2-5 | TRBD2 | TRBV4-1 | many | CASSLLAGAETQYF | TGCGCCAGCAGCCTTCTAGCGGGAGCGGAGACCCAGTACTTC
TRBJ2-3 | TRBD2 | TRBV7-2 | many | CASSLSGLASTDTQYF | TGTGCCAGCAGCCTAAGTGGACTAGCCAGCACAGATACGCAGTATTTT
TRBJ2-3 | - | TRBV18 | many | CASSPRAGGLTDTQYF | TGTGCCAGCTCACCGCGAGCCGGCGGGCTCACAGATACGCAGTATTTT
TRBJ2-7 | - | TRBV18 | few | CASSTRDSSYEQYF | TGTGCCAGCTCAACCCGGGACTCTTCCTACGAGCAGTACTTC
TRBJ1-3 | - | TRBV6-1 | - | CGAKAGNTIYF | TGTGGGGCGAAGGCTGGAAACACCATATATTTT
TRBJ2-7 | - | TRBV7-9 | many | CASSPVSGGYEQYF | TGTGCCAGCAGCCCGGTATCGGGCGGATACGAGCAGTACTTC
TRBJ2-7 | - | TRBV13 | many | CASSFISSYEQYF | TGTGCCAGCAGTTTTATTAGCTCCTACGAGCAGTACTTC
TRBJ2-7 | - | TRBV7-9 | - | CASAGQSLPEQYF | TGTGCCAGTGCGGGACAGTCCCTCCCGGAGCAGTACTTC
TRBJ2-1 | - | TRBV2 | many | CASSEGGRGAVYEQFF | TGTGCCAGCAGTGAAGGTGGTCGGGGAGCGGTCTATGAGCAGTTCTTC
TRBJ2-5 | - | TRBV20-1 | many | CSARPHREGTQYF | TGCAGTGCTAGGCCTCACAGGGAGGGGACCCAGTACTTC
TRBJ1-6 | TRBD1 | TRBV24-1 | many | CATDPPGQPDNSPLHF | TGTGCCACCGATCCGCCGGGACAGCCGGATAATTCACCCCTCCACTTT
TRBJ1-3 | - | TRBV11-1 | - | CASATTHSGNTIYF | TGTGCCAGCGCAACTACTCACTCTGGAAACACCATATATTTT
TRBJ2-2 | - | TRBV7-2 | - | CASSRPGGELFF | TGTGCCAGCAGCCGTCCTGGGGGGGAGCTGTTTTTT
TRBJ1-1 | - | TRBV3-1 | many | CASSWTSKNTEAFF | TGTGCCAGCAGCTGGACGTCAAAGAACACTGAAGCTTTCTTT
TRBJ2-5 | TRBD2 | TRBV20-1 | - | CSARVPELAGEETQYF | TGCAGTGCTAGGGTCCCTGAGCTAGCGGGAGAAGAGACCCAGTACTTC
TRBJ2-1 | - | TRBV13 | few | CASSYRGPYNEQFF | TGTGCCAGCAGCTATCGTGGGCCCTACAATGAGCAGTTCTTC
TRBJ2-5 | TRBD2 | TRBV12-3/TRBV12-4 | few | CASSTPTSGQETQYF | TGTGCCAGCAGTACGCCGACTAGCGGGCAAGAGACCCAGTACTTC
TRBJ2-7 | - | TRBV6-5 | - | CASSYSIQEGLREQYF | TGTGCCAGCAGTTACTCGATACAGGAAGGCCTACGGGAGCAGTACTTC
TRBJ1-5 | - | TRBV3-1 | many | CASSSGGQPQHF | TGTGCCAGCAGCTCAGGAGGGCAGCCCCAGCATTTT
TRBJ2-3 | - | TRBV30 | many | CAWSDPILGDTQYF | TGTGCCTGGAGTGACCCAATCCTCGGGGATACGCAGTATTTT
TRBJ1-1 | - | TRBV11-1 | many | CASSTTGSLNTEAFF | TGTGCCAGCAGCACTACAGGGAGCTTGAACACTGAAGCTTTCTTT
TRBJ2-6 | - | TRBV27 | many | CASSRTTGYSSGANVLTF | TGTGCCAGCAGCCGTACTACAGGGTACTCCTCTGGGGCCAACGTCCTGACTTTC
TRBJ2-1 | - | TRBV18 | many | CASSPGSQSYNEQFF | TGTGCCAGCTCACCCGGTTCTCAGTCCTACAATGAGCAGTTCTTC
TRBJ2-5 | - | TRBV29-1 | - | CSVEKSGGLGETQYF | TGCAGCGTTGAGAAGAGTGGCGGGCTAGGAGAGACCCAGTACTTC
TRBJ1-6 | TRBD1 | TRBV12-3/TRBV12-4 | - | CASSLSRGSPLHF | TGTGCCAGCAGCCTATCCAGGGGGTCACCCCTCCACTTT
TRBJ2-7 | TRBD1 | TRBV6-1 | few | CASSPSGTVSYEQYF | TGTGCCAGCAGTCCTTCCGGGACAGTTTCCTACGAGCAGTACTTC
TRBJ2-7 | TRBD2 | TRBV10-3 | few | CAIRTSGSQYEQYF | TGTGCCATCCGGACTAGCGGGAGTCAGTACGAGCAGTACTTC